What follows is one T cell receptor (beta chain) and its context. Antigen: not known. Trimming pared 11 bases from V and 4 bases from J, leaving 17 bases between. The CDR3 is made up of 13 amino acids. Germline lookup yields CDR1 MDHEN and CDR2 SYDVKM. The data were obtained in a study of shared clonotypes between healthy human individuals. Across the whole study: Per donor, CD8 memory used one plate, CD8 naive used two, CD4 memory used three and CD4 naive used three. Study results and caveats: In general, naive subsets displayed greater estimated richness than memory subsets did. Non-shared clonotypes displayed generation probabilities falling below those of clonotypes present in all four donors.

The protocol was immunoSEQ multiplex PCR, while the TCRdb copy is restricted to in-frame clones and leaves out a portion. The sample holds some 2,500,000 clones, around 92% seen once. The sequence derives from a man between 18 and 35 years old in good health. Some clones in this sample may be carry-over from other donors' samples. The rearrangement uses TRBV28 and TRBJ1-2, with D uncertain. Source material: naive CD4+ T cells from PBMCs. The subset is: CD45RA+ positively selected. CDR3 residues: CAAGPFGSYGYTF. CDR3 nucleotides: TGTGCCGCTGGGCCTTTTGGATCCTATGGCTACACCTTC.